The 23 T cell receptor beta chains in this list originate from one sample, sequenced in a study of T cells in Graves' hyperthyroidism and ophthalmopathy. RNA transcripts provided the source from which TCR beta CDR3 regions were amplified. First-round RT-PCR with HTBI primers amplified the TCR CDR3 region. TCRdb redid the calling of the multiplex PCR reads with MiXCR, one entry per CDR3 protein. In the table there are around 720,000 distinct CDR3 sequences, around a third of which are singletons. The specimen was blood. The receptors were gathered from a middle-aged woman with Graves' hyperthyroidism.

This clonotype was seen ten or more times. The gene calls are TRBV4-1 and TRBJ1-1; tentative D call: TRBD1 (5 bases). There are 15 residues in the CDR3. Trimming removed 0 bases from V and 5 bases from J, with 13 bases in between. Per germline, CDR1 MGHRA and CDR2 YSYEKL. Here the CDR3 reads CASSQDVDRRTEAFF. In nucleotides, the CDR3 is TGCGCCAGCAGCCAAGACGTAGACAGAAGGACTGAAGCTTTCTTT.

This clonotype has only one observation. V is TRBV7-8 and J is TRBJ2-7, with 9 positions matching TRBD1. After removal of 4 bases from V and 5 bases from J, the junction contained 9 bases not matched to a gene. The CDR3 has 15 amino acids. Per the germline V gene, CDR1 is SGHVS and CDR2 is FQNEAQ. CDR3 region: CASSYRGQGGDEQYF. The CDR3 bases are TGTGCCAGCAGCTACCGGGGACAGGGCGGCGACGAGCAGTACTTC.

Notes on this clonotype: A read error may produce the germline difference seen at one junction end. The chain links TRBV7-3 to TRBJ1-4; 10 bases map to TRBD1. The CDR3 sequence is 17 residues long. From germline, CDR1 is SGHTA and CDR2 FQGTGA. CDR3 bases: TGCGCCAGCAGCCAGTTTGCATCGGGACAGGGGCAGGAAAAACTGTTTTTT. As protein: CASSQFASGQGQEKLFF.

This rearrangement joins TRBV12-3 or TRBV12-4 to TRBJ1-4; D call uncertain. This CDR3 region has 13 residues. The V end was cut by 10 bases, the J end by 7 bases, with 16 bases between. For the CDR3, the DNA is TGTGCCACCACGCCGGAGGTGGGTGAAAAACTGTTTTTT. Amino acids: CATTPEVGEKLFF.

In its sample, this clonotype was seen many times. The rearrangement links TRBV7-8 to TRBJ1-1; D is unclear. V shed 1 base and J shed 1 base, with 7 bases lying between them. The CDR3 loop spans 14 amino acids. CDR1 SGHVS and CDR2 FQNEAQ come from the germline V gene. CDR3 bases: TGTGCCAGCAGCTTAGTGGCAGCGAACACTGAAGCTTTCTTT. The encoded protein is CASSLVAANTEAFF. The entire variable domain, with the rest obtained from reference TRBV7-8 and TRBJ1-1, is as follows: GAGVSQSPRYKVAKRGQDVALRCDPISGHVSLFWYQQALGQGPEFLTYFQNEAQLDKSGLPSDRFFAERPEGSVSTLKIQRTQQEDSAVYLCASSLVAANTEAFFGQGTRLTVV.

For the CDR3, the DNA is TGTGCCACCAGTGGTAGCCATGTCACTGAAGCTTTCTTT. It is translated as CATSGSHVTEAFF. V usage is TRBV24-1 and J usage is TRBJ1-1; unclear D gene. CDR1 and CDR2 (germline): KGHDR, SFDVKD. The CDR3 loop spans 13 amino acids. V was shortened by 5 bases and J by 4 bases, with 10 bases between the two germline ends.

The genes are TRBV7-3 and TRBJ2-3; D may be TRBD1 (5 bases). The CDR3 is made up of 14 amino acids. Germline lookup yields CDR1 SGHTA and CDR2 FQGTGA. The ends were cut back, 5 bases at V and 0 bases at J, with 9 bases in the middle. CDR3 in amino acids: CASSHDSSTDTQYF. CDR3 DNA: TGTGCCAGCAGCCACGACAGTAGCACAGATACGCAGTATTTT.

This clonotype was counted ten times or more. The chain carries TRBV7-9 and TRBJ1-3; D is undetermined. V lost 6 bases, J lost 4 bases, and 7 bases lay in between. There are 12 residues in the CDR3. Germline assignment: CDR1 SEHNR and CDR2 FQNEAQ (reference sequence). The CDR3 region has the DNA TGTGCCAGCAGGGATGAGGGAAACACCATATATTTT. Protein product: CASRDEGNTIYF.

This clonotype was seen ten or more times. The rearrangement joins TRBV7-9 to TRBJ1-2, with 9 bases lining up with TRBD1. Germline CDR1 SEHNR, CDR2 FQNEAQ (reference sequence). This CDR3 spans 17 amino acids. Losses at the gene ends were 5 bases for V and 3 bases for J; bases not matched to a gene: 13. The CDR3 sequence is CASSPGQGTAPDYGYTF. CDR3 DNA sequence: TGTGCCAGCAGCCCCGGACAGGGGACCGCGCCGGACTATGGCTACACCTTC.

The genes are TRBV6-5 and TRBJ2-3; D could derive from TRBD1 or TRBD2 (6 bases each). Germline assignment: CDR1 MNHEY and CDR2 SVGAGI. Trimming left V 0 bases short and J 1 base short, with 11 bases between. The CDR3 totals 16 residues. The CDR3 DNA reads TGTGCCAGCAGTTACTCGAAAAGGGGGGGCACAGATACGCAGTATTTT. Amino acids: CASSYSKRGGTDTQYF.

The chain joins TRBV5-1 to TRBJ2-2; D ambiguous. V shed 4 bases and J shed 0 bases, with 16 bases lying between them. Germline CDR1 is SGHRS and CDR2 is YFSETQ. This CDR3 is built from 17 residues. CDR3 nucleotides: TGCGCCAGCAGCCAAGATAACGCAGGAGCGAACACCGGGGAGCTGTTTTTT. The encoded protein is CASSQDNAGANTGELFF.

As concerns this clonotype: This clone may be a read error of a much larger clone one base away. The rearrangement uses TRBV11-2 and TRBJ1-2, with D maybe TRBD1 (5 bases). The CDR3 has 12 amino acids. Trimming stripped 9 bases from V and 4 bases from J, with 12 bases between. Germline-derived CDR1 and CDR2 are SGHAT and FQNNGV. The CDR3 reads CARNDRAYGYTF. CDR3 sequence (DNA): TGTGCCAGAAACGACAGAGCCTATGGCTACACCTTC.

The chain carries TRBV10-3 and TRBJ2-3; unclear D gene. Trimming cost V 4 bases and J 4 bases, with 12 bases left between them. Germline values: CDR1 ENHRY, CDR2 SYGVKD. The CDR3 contains 14 residues. CDR3 loop: CAISATGFPDTQYF. In nucleotides, the CDR3 is TGTGCCATCAGTGCGACGGGTTTTCCAGATACGCAGTATTTT.

The chain has TRBV7-2 and TRBJ2-7; no clear D. This CDR3 comprises 14 residues. CDR1 is SGHTA and CDR2 is FQGNSA in the germline V gene. Trimming stripped 0 bases from V and 7 bases from J, with 13 bases between. The chain's CDR3 is CASSLAYPRREQYF. DNA for the CDR3: TGTGCCAGCAGCTTAGCGTATCCCCGCAGGGAGCAGTACTTC.

The CDR3 nucleotides are TGTGCCAGTAGTATTACAGAAGACTATGGCTACACCTTC. This sequence encodes CASSITEDYGYTF. The chain recombines TRBV19 with TRBJ1-2, with no clear D. The germline CDR1 and CDR2 sequences are LNHDA and SQIVND (reference sequence). This CDR3 has 13 amino acids. Trimming left V 3 bases short and J 3 bases short, with 8 bases between.

V gene TRBV6-5 combines with J gene TRBJ2-7; TRBD1 matches at 7 bases. The J call could be wrong; TRBJ2-1 is a better fit for the DNA end. CDR1 MNHEY and CDR2 SVGAGI come from the germline V gene. The CDR3 has 13 residues. CDR3 protein: CASSLTGNNEQFF. DNA of the CDR3: TGTGCCAGCAGTTTGACAGGGAACAATGAGCAGTTCTTC.

Remarks on this clonotype: One end of the junction varies from germline; a read error may be responsible. This chain uses TRBV7-3 with TRBJ2-7, with D possibly matching TRBD1 (7 bases). Germline assignment: CDR1 SGHTA and CDR2 FQGTGA. CDR3 length: 15 residues. CDR3 sequence reads: CASNSERQGGDEQHF. The CDR3 bases are TGTGCCAGCAACTCCGAACGGCAGGGGGGAGACGAGCAGCACTTC.

The sample holds a few counts of this clonotype. This chain joins TRBV4-3 and TRBJ2-5; D uncertain. CDR1 is LGHNA, CDR2 YSLEER, per germline. The CDR3 consists of 15 residues. V was shortened by 8 bases and J by 0 bases, with 16 bases between the two germline ends. CDR3 nucleotides: TGCGCCAGCCAGAGAGAGGCAGGATACCAAGAGACCCAGTACTTC. Translation gives CASQREAGYQETQYF.

This clonotype was observed a handful of times. The chain has TRBV5-1 and TRBJ2-5; 7 nucleotides agree with TRBD1. With 4 bases clipped from V and 1 base from J, the junction kept 7 bases outside the gene matches. The germline gives CDR1 SGHRS, CDR2 YFSETQ. The CDR3 covers 15 residues. The CDR3 region has the DNA TGCGCCAGCAGCATACAGGGGCTATTCCAAGAGACCCAGTACTTC. Amino acids: CASSIQGLFQETQYF.

The chain carries TRBV20-1 and TRBJ1-4, with D tentatively TRBD1 (5 bases). V shed 7 bases and J shed 8 bases, with 17 bases lying between them. Germline CDR1 is DFQATT and CDR2 is SNEGSKA (reference sequence). The CDR3 consists of 13 residues. CDR3 region: CSGGGGGGEKLFF. CDR3 sequence (DNA): TGCAGTGGCGGGGGGGGGGGGGGGGAAAAACTGTTTTTT.

V and J are TRBV2 and TRBJ2-3; D possibly corresponds to TRBD1 (7 bases). Deletions cut 6 bases from V and 4 bases from J, with 14 bases between. The germline gives CDR1 SNHLY, CDR2 FYNNEI. The CDR3 totals 14 residues. CDR3 amino acids: CASRIRRGPDTQYF. DNA of the CDR3: TGTGCCAGCAGGATTAGGAGGGGGCCAGATACGCAGTATTTT.

Turning to this clonotype: A much more abundant neighbour one base away suggests this may be a read error. V usage is TRBV10-3 and J usage is TRBJ2-2, with D perhaps matching TRBD1 (6 bases). This CDR3 spans 16 amino acids. CDR1 and CDR2 from the germline V gene are ENHRY and SYGVKD. V lost 8 bases and J 1 base, leaving 17 bases between the germline ends. This CDR3 is CAIGGGVGRNTGELFF. The CDR3 nucleotides are TGTGCCATCGGTGGGGGCGTCGGGCGGAACACCGGGGAGCTGTTTTTT.

The gene calls are TRBV20-1 and TRBJ2-5, with TRBD2 matching 7 bases. J lost 5 bases, V lost 4 bases, and 10 bases had no gene match. This CDR3 contains 14 residues. Germline V CDR1 and CDR2: DFQATT, SNEGSKA (reference sequence). CDR3 sequence (DNA): TGCAGTGCTATGGGGCTAGCGGTTTCGGAGACCCAGTACTTC. It codes for CSAMGLAVSETQYF.